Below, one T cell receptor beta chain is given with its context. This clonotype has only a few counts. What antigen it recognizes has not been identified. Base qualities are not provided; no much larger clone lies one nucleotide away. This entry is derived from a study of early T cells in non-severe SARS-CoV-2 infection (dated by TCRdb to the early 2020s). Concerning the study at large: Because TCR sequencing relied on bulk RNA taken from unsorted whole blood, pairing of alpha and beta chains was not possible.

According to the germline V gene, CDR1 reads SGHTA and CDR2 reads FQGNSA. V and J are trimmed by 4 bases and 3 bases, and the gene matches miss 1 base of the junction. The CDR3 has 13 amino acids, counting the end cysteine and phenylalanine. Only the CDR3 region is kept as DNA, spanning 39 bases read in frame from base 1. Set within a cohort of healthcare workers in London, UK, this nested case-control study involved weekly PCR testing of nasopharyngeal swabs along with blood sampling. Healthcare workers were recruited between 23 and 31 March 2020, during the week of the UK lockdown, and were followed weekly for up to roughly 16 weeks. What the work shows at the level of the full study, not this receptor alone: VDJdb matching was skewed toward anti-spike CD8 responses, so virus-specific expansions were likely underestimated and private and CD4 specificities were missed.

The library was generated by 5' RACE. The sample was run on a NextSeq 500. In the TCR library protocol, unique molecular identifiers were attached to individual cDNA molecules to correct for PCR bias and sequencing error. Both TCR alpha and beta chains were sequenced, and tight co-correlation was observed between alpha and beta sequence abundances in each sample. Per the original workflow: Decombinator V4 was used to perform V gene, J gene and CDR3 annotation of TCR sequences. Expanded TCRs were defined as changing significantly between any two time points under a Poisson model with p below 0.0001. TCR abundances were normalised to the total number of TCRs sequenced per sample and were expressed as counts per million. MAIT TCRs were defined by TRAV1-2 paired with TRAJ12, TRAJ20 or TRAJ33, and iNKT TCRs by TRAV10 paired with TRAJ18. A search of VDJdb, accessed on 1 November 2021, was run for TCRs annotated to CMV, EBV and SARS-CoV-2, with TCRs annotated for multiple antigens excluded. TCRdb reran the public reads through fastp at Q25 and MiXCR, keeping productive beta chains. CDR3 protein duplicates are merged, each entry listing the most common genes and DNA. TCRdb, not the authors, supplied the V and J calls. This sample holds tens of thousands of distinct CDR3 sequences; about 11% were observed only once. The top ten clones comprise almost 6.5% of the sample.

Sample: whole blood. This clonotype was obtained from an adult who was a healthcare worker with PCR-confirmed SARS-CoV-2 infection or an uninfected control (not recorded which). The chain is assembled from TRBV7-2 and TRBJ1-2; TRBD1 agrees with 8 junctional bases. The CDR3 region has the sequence CASSSQGDYGYTF. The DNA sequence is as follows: TGTGCCAGCAGCTCACAGGGGGACTATGGCTACACCTTC.